Reported below is one TCR beta chain. This entry comes from a study of CD8 T cells in ankylosing spondylitis. Germline trimming cut 1 base from V and 3 bases from J; bases unmatched to any gene: 9. Germline V lookup: CDR1 SGHAT, CDR2 FQNNGV. CDR3 size: 19 residues. MiXCR, applied by TCRdb to the 5' RACE reads, yields one record per CDR3 protein. The sample lists about 240,000 distinct CDR3 sequences; over 7% were seen once. Source material: blood, either unsorted or a sorted T cell fraction (not recorded which). This clonotype was sampled from a female donor with ankylosing spondylitis or in good health (not recorded which). The rearrangement uses TRBV11-2 and TRBJ2-1; 13 bases match TRBD2. DNA for the CDR3: TGTGCCAGCAGCTTAGTAGGACTAGCGGGAGTGGCTCTCTACAATGAGCAGTTCTTC. Translation gives CASSLVGLAGVALYNEQFF.